This T cell receptor beta chain originates from a study of cytomegalovirus exposure and HLA in healthy donors. Only one count was recorded for this clone. The PCR had 60 Vbeta and 13 Jbeta primers. Profiled with immunoSEQ multiplex PCR; TCRdb holds only in-frame clones, not every one. The sample records 170,000 or so clones, over 65% being singletons. The J segment lost 2 bases and the V segment lost 5 bases, leaving 5 bases of the junction unmatched. Germline CDR1 and CDR2: MNHEY and SMNVEV (reference sequence). This CDR3 has 14 residues. The origin of this receptor is a woman aged 25-40 years in good health and CMV-seropositive. The chain joins TRBV27 to TRBJ2-7; 8 positions match TRBD1. Sequences were obtained from PBMCs. The CDR3 DNA reads as TGTGCCAGCAGTCCCGGACAGGGCCCCTACGAGCAGTACTTC. This gives the protein CASSPGQGPYEQYF.